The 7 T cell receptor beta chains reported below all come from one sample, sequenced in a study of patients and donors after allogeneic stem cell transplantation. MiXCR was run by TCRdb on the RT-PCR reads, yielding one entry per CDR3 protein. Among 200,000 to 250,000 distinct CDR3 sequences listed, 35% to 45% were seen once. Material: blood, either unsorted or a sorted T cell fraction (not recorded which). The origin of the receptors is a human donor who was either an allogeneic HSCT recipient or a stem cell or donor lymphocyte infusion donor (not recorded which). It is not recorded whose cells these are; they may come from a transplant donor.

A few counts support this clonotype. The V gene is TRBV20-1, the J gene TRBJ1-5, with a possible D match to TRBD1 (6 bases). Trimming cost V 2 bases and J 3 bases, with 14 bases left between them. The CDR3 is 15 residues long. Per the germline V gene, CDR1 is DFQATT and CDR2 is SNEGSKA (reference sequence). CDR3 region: CSARRTGQLNQPQHF. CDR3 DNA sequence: TGCAGTGCTAGACGCACTGGACAGCTCAATCAGCCCCAGCATTTT.

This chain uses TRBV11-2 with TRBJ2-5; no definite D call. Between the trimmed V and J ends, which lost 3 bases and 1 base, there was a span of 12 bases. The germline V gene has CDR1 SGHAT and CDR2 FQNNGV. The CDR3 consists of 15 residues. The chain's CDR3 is CASSFSAGSQETQYF. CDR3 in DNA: TGTGCCAGCAGCTTTTCCGCCGGGTCCCAAGAGACCCAGTACTTC.

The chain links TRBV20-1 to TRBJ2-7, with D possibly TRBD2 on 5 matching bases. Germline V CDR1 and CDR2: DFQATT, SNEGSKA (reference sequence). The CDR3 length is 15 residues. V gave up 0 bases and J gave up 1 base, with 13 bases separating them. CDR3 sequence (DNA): TGCAGTGCTAGAGATTTAACTAGTGGATCCTACGAGCAGTACTTC. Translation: CSARDLTSGSYEQYF.

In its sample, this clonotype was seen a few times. The CDR3 sequence is CASSLEGRAGNTIYF. In DNA, the CDR3 is TGTGCCAGCAGTTTAGAGGGACGGGCTGGAAACACCATATATTTT. The chain uses TRBV12-3 or TRBV12-4 and TRBJ1-3, with D tentatively TRBD1 (5 bases). CDR3 size: 15 residues. Trimming took 1 base from V and 2 from J, leaving 9 bases between them.

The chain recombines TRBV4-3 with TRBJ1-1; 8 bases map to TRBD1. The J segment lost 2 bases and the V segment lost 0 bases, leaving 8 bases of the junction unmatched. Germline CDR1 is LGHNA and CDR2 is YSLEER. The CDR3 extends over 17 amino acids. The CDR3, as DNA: TGCGCCAGCAGCCAAGAAGAACAGGGACAGGTCAACACTGAAGCTTTCTTT. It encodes CASSQEEQGQVNTEAFF.

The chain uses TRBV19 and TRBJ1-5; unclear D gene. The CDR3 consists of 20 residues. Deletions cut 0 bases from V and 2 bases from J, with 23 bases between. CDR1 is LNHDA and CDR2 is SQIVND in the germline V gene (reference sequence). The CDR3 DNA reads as TGTGCCAGTAGTATAGATCAGAGAAAGGCATCTTTCTCCGGCAATCAGCCCCAGCATTTT. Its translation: CASSIDQRKASFSGNQPQHF.

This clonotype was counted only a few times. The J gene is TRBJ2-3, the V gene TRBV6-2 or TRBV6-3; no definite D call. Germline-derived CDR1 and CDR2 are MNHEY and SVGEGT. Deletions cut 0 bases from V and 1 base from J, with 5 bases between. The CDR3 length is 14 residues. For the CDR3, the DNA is TGTGCCAGCAGTTACTCCCTCGGCACAGATACGCAGTATTTT. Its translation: CASSYSLGTDTQYF.